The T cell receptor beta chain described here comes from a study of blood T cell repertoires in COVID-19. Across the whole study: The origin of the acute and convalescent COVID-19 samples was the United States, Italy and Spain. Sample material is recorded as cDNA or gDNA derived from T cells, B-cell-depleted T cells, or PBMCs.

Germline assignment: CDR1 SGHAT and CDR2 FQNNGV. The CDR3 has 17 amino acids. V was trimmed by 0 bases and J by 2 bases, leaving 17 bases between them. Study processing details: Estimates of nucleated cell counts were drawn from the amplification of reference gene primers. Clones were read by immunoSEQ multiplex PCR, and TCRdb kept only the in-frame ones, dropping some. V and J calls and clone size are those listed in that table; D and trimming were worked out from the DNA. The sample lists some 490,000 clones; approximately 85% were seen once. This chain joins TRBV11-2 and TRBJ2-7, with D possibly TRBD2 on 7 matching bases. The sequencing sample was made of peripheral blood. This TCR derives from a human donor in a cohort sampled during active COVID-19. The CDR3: CASSLEGGPAFPYEQYF. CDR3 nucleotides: TGTGCCAGCAGCTTAGAGGGGGGGCCAGCCTTTCCCTACGAGCAGTACTTC.